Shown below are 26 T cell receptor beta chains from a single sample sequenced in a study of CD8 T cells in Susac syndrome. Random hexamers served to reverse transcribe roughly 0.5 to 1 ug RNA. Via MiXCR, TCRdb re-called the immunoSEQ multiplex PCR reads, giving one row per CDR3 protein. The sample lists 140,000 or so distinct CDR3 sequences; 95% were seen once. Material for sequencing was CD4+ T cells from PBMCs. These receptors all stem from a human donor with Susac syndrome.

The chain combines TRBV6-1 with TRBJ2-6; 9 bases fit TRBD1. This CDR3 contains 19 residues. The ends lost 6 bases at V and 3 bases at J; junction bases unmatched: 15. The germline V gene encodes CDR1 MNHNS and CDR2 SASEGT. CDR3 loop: CASRSTGGGKGVGANVLTF. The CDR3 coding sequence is TGTGCCAGCAGGTCCACAGGGGGCGGGAAAGGGGTTGGGGCCAACGTCCTGACTTTC.

The CDR3 coding sequence is TGTGCCAGCTCAGAAGGACTGCTCCAAGAGACCCAGTACTTC. It is translated as CASSEGLLQETQYF. The rearrangement joins TRBV18 to TRBJ2-5, with a tentative D call TRBD2 (5 bases). Germline values: CDR1 KGHSH, CDR2 LQKENI. CDR3 length equals 14 residues. V was shortened by 5 bases and J by 1 base, with 11 bases between the two germline ends.

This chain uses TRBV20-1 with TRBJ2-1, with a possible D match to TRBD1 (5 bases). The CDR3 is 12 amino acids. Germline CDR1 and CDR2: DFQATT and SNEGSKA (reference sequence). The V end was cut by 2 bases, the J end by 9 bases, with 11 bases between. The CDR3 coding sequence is TGCAGTGCTAGATCGCCCCAGGGTGAGCAGTTCTTC. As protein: CSARSPQGEQFF.

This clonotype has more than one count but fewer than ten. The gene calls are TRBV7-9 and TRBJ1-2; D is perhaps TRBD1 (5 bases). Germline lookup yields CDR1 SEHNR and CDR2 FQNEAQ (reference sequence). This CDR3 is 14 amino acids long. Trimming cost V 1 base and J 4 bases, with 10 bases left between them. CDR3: CASSLDGGSYGYTF. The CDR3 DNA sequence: TGTGCCAGCAGCTTAGACGGGGGAAGCTATGGCTACACCTTC. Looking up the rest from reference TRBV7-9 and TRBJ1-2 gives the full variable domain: DTGVSQNPRHKITKRGQNVTFRCDPISEHNRLYWYRQTLGQGPEFLTYFQNEAQLEKSRLLSDRFSAERPKGSFSTLEIQRTEQGDSAMYLCASSLDGGSYGYTFGSGTRLTVV.

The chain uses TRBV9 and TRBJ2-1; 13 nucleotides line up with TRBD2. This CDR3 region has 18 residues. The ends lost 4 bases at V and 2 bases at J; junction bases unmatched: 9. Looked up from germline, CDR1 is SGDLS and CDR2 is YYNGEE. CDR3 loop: CASSISPTSGRAYNEQFF. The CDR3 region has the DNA TGTGCCAGCAGCATCAGCCCCACTAGCGGGAGGGCCTACAATGAGCAGTTCTTC.

The CDR3 DNA follows: TGTGCCAGCACCCCAGGGAACATTCAGTACTTC. Its protein product is CASTPGNIQYF. The chain couples TRBV2 to TRBJ2-4; D perhaps matches TRBD1 (5 bases). The CDR3 is 11 amino acids. Germline V CDR1 and CDR2: SNHLY, FYNNEI. V gave up 7 bases and J gave up 7 bases, with 8 bases separating them.

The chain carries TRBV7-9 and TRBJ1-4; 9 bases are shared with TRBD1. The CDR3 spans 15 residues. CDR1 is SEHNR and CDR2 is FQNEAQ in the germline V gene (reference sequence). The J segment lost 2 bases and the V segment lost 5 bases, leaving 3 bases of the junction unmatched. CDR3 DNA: TGTGCCAGCAGCAAGGACAGGGGTACTAATGAAAAACTGTTTTTT. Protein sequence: CASSKDRGTNEKLFF.

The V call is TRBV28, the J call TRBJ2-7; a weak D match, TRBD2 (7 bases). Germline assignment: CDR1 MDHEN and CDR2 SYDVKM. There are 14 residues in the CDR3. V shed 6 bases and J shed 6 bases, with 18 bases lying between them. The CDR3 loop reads CASSREDSSPEQYF. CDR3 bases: TGTGCCAGCAGCCGGGAGGACAGTAGCCCCGAGCAGTACTTC.

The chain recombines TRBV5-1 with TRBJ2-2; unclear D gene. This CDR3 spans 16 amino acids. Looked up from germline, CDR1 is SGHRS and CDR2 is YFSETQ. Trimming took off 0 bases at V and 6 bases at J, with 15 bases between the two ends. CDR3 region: CASSLESSAGSGELFF. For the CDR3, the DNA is TGCGCCAGCAGCTTGGAGAGTTCGGCCGGGTCCGGGGAGCTGTTTTTT.

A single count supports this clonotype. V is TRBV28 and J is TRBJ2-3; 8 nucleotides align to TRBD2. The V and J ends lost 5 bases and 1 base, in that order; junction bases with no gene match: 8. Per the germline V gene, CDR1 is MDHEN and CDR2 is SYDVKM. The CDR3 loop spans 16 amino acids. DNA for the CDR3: TGTGCCAGCAGTGGACCAGCGGGAGTTCGCACAGATACGCAGTATTTT. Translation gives CASSGPAGVRTDTQYF.

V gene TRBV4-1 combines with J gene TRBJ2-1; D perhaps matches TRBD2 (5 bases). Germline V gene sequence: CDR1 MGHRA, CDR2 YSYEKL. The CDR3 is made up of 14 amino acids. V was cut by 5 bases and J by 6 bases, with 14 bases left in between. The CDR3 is CASSVQSGINEQFF. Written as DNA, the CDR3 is TGCGCCAGCAGCGTACAGTCGGGGATCAATGAGCAGTTCTTC.

The DNA for the CDR3 is TGCAGCGTTGAAGCCTCAGTGGGGCTACGCGATACGCAGTATTTT. The encoded protein is CSVEASVGLRDTQYF. The chain uses TRBV29-1 and TRBJ2-3, with D possibly being TRBD1 (5 bases). CDR3 length: 15 amino acids. The V end was cut by 1 base, the J end by 6 bases, with 17 bases between. The germline V gene encodes CDR1 SQVTM and CDR2 ANQGSEA.

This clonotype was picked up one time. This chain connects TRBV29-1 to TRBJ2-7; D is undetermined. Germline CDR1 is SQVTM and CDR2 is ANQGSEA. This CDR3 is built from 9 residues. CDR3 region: CSRYYEQYF. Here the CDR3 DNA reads TGCAGTCGTTACTACGAGCAGTACTTC.

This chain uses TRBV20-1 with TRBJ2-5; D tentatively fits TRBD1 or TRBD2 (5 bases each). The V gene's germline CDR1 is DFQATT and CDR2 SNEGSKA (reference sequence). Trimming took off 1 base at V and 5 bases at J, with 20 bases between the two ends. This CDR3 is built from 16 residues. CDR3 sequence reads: CSARGLNGTPGETQYF. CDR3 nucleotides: TGCAGTGCTAGAGGCCTAAATGGGACCCCAGGGGAGACCCAGTACTTC.

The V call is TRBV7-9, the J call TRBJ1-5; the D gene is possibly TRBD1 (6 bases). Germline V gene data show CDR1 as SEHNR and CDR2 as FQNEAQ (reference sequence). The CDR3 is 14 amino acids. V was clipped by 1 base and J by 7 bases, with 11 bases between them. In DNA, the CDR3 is TGTGCCAGCAGCTTAGAGGGGGGCGGACAGCCCCAGCATTTT. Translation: CASSLEGGGQPQHF.

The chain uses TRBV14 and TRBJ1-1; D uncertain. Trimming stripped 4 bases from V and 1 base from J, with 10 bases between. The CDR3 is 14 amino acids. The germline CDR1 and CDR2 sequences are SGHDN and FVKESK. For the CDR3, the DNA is TGTGCCAGCAGCCCATTCCGGGGGAACACTGAAGCTTTCTTT. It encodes CASSPFRGNTEAFF.

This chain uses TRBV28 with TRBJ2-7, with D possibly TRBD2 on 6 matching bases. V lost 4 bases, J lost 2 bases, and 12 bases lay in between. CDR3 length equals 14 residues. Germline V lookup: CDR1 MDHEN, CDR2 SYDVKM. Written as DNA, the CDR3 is TGTGCCAGCAGTTCCCCCGGGGGAGCCTACGAGCAGTACTTC. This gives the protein CASSSPGGAYEQYF.

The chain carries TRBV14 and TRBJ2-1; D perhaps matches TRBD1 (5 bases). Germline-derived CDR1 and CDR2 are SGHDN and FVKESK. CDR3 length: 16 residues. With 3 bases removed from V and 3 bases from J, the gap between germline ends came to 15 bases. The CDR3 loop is CASSQDTRIIYNEQFF. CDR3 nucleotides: TGTGCCAGCAGCCAGGACACACGGATTATCTACAATGAGCAGTTCTTC.

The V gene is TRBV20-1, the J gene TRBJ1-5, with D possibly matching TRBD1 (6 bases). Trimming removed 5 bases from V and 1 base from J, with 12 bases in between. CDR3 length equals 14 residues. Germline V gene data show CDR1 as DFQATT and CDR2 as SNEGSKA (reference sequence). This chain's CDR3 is CSAGEGQSNQPQHF. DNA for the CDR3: TGCAGTGCTGGGGAAGGACAGAGCAATCAGCCCCAGCATTTT.

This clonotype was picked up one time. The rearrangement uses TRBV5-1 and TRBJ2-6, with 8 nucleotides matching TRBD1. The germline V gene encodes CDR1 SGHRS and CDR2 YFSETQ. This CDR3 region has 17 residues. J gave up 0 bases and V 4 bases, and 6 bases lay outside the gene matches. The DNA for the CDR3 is TGCGCCAGCAGCCAGGGACAGGCGTACTCTGGGGCCAACGTCCTGACTTTC. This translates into CASSQGQAYSGANVLTF.

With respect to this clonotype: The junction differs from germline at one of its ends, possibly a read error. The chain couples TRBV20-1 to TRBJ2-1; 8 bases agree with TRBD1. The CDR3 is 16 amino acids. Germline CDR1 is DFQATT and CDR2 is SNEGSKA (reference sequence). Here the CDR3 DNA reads TGCAGTGCTAGAGGACAGGGGCCTAGCTCCTACAATGAGCATTTCTTC. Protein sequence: CSARGQGPSSYNEHFF.

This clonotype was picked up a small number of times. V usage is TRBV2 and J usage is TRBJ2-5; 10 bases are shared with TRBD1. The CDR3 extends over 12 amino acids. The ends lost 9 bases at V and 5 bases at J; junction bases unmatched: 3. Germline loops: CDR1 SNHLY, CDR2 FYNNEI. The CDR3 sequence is CASVTGGETQYF. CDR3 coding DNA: TGTGCCAGTGTGACAGGGGGCGAGACCCAGTACTTC.

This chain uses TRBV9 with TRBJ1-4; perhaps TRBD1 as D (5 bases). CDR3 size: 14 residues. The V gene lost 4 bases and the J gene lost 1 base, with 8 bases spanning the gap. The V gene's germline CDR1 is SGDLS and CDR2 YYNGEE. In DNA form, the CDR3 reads TGTGCCAGCAGCCCGGGGGGAACTAATGAAAAACTGTTTTTT. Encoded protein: CASSPGGTNEKLFF.

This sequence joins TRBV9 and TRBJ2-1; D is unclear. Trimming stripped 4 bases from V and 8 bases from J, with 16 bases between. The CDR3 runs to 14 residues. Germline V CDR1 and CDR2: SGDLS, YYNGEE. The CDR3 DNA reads TGTGCCAGCAGCAAGTACCAGTACGGCGATGAGCAGTTCTTC. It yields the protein CASSKYQYGDEQFF. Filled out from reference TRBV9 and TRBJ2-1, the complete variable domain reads DSGVTQTPKHLITATGQRVTLRCSPRSGDLSVYWYQQSLDQGLQFLIQYYNGEERAKGNILERFSAQQFPDLHSELNLSSLELGDSALYFCASSKYQYGDEQFFGPGTRLTVL.

CDR3 coding DNA: TGTGCCAGCAGTCAACAGGGTGGAACTGAAGCTTTCTTT. Encoded protein: CASSQQGGTEAFF. This chain links TRBV6-5 with TRBJ1-1, with D possibly TRBD1 on 6 matching bases. CDR1 MNHEY and CDR2 SVGAGI come from the germline V gene. Trimming took off 5 bases at V and 5 bases at J, with 12 bases between the two ends. This CDR3 comprises 13 residues.

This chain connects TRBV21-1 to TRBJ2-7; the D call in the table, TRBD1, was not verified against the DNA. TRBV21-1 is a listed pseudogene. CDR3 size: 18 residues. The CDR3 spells CASSKIPRRGQDIYEQYF. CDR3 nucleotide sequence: TGTGCCAGCAGCAAAATCCCCCGCCGAGGACAGGATATCTACGAGCAGTACTTC.